Included here is one T cell receptor (beta chain) sequence, with context. In the same sample, other DNA sequences code for this CDR3. This sample is part of a study of blood T cell repertoires in COVID-19. The CDR3 has 15 amino acids. The V segment lost 0 bases and the J segment 5 bases; nucleotides outside the gene matches: 2. Germline lookup yields CDR1 LGHDT and CDR2 YNNKEL (reference sequence). Method: immunoSEQ multiplex PCR; TCRdb's copy keeps in-frame clones and lacks some. The table shows approximately 240,000 clones, with approximately 80% occurring only once. The V gene is TRBV3-1 (or the pseudogene TRBV3-2), the J gene TRBJ2-3; 10 bases fit TRBD2. The sample taken for sequencing was peripheral blood. The sequence derives from a woman aged 55-70 years who had recovered from COVID-19. The CDR3 coding sequence is TGTGCCAGCAGCCAAGAGCTAGCGGGGGTAGATACGCAGTATTTT. Translation: CASSQELAGVDTQYF.